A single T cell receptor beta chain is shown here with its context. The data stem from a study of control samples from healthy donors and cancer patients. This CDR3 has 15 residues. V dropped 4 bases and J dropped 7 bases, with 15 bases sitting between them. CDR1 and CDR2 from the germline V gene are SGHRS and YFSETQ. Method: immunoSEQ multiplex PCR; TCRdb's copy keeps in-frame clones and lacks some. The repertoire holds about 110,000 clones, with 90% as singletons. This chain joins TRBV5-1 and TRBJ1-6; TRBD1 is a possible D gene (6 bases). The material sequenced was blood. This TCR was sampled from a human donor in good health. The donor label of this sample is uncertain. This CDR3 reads CASSKDSGDNSPLHF. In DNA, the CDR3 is TGCGCCAGCAGCAAGGACAGCGGTGACAATTCACCCCTCCACTTT.